This T cell receptor (beta chain) was profiled in a study of cytomegalovirus exposure and HLA in healthy donors. Germline CDR1 reads SGHNT; CDR2 reads YENEEA. The CDR3 extends over 13 amino acids. The V and J ends lost 8 bases and 0 bases respectively, with 10 bases between them. PCR used 60 Vbeta primers and 13 Jbeta primers. Here immunoSEQ multiplex PCR was the method, and the copy in TCRdb shows in-frame clones only, minus some. Seen here are 130,000 to 150,000 clones, 55% to 85% observed once, and the top ten hold roughly 2.1%. The V call is TRBV11-3, the J call TRBJ1-1; no firm D call. Sequenced material: PBMCs. The receptor's source is a man aged 40-55 years in good health and CMV-seronegative. The CDR3 DNA follows: TGTGCCAGCTCGTCTCAGGTGAACACTGAAGCTTTCTTT. Translated: CASSSQVNTEAFF.